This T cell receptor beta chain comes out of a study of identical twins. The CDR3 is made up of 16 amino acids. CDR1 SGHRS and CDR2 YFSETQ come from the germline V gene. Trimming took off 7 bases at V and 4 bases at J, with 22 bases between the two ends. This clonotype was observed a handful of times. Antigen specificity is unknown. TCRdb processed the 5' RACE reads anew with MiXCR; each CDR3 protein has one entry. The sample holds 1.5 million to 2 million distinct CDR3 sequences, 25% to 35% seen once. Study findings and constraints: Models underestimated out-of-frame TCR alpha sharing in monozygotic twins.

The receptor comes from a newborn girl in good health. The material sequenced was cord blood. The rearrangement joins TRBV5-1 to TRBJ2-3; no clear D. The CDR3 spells CASRPKGPHAPDTQYF. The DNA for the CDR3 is TGCGCCAGCCGCCCGAAAGGGCCACATGCCCCAGATACGCAGTATTTT.